One and the same sample provided the 2 T cell receptor beta chains below, sequenced in a study of OX40 agonist ivuxolimab in advanced cancers. Profiling relied on immunoSEQ multiplex PCR, and the TCRdb table lists in-frame clones only, not all of them. The sample lists some 86,000 clones; approximately 94% were seen once. The material sequenced was CD4+ or CD8+ T cells sorted from blood, taken in a trial of the OX40 agonist ivuxolimab. Receptors were obtained from an adult with an advanced solid tumor such as melanoma, head and neck, liver or kidney cancer.

This clone is a singleton in its sample. The V and J genes are TRBV12-5 and TRBJ2-2, with D hard to call. The V gene lost 0 bases and the J gene lost 5 bases, with 4 bases spanning the gap. From germline, CDR1 is LGHNT and CDR2 FRNRAP. This CDR3 comprises 13 residues. CDR3 bases: TGTGCTAGTGGTTTGGTCGGGACCGGGGAGCTGTTTTTT. Translated, it gives CASGLVGTGELFF.

The chain combines TRBV9 with TRBJ2-3, with 10 bases identical to TRBD2. Germline assignment: CDR1 SGDLS and CDR2 YYNGEE. V lost 0 bases and J lost 1; bases outside the gene matches: 8. The CDR3 contains 18 residues. The CDR3 coding sequence is TGTGCCAGCAGCGTAGAGGCTAGCGGGGGATGGGGCACAGATACGCAGTATTTT. It yields the protein CASSVEASGGWGTDTQYF.